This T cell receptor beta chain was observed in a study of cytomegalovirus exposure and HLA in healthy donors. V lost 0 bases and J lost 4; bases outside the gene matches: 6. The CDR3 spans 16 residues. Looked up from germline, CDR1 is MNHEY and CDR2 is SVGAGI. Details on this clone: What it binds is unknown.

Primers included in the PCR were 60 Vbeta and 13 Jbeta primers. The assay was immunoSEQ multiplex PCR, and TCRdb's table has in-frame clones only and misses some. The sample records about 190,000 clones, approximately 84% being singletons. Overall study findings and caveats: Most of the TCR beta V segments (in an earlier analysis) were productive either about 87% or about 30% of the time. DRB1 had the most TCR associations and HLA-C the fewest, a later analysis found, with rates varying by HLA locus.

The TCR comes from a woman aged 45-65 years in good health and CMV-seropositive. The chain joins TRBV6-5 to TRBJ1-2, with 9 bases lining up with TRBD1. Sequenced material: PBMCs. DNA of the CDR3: TGTGCCAGCAGTTACTCGGAGGGACAGGGTCGCTATGGCTACACCTTC. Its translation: CASSYSEGQGRYGYTF.